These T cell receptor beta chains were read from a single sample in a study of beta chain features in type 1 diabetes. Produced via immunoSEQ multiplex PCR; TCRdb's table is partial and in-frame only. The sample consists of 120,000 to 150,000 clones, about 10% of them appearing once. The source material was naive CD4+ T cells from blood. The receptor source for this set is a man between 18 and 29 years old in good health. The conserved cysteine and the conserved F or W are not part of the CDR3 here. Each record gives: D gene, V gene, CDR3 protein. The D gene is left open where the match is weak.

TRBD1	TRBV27	ASSLGQGIGYP
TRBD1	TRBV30	AWNHPGQGNQPQH
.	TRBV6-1	ASSVGHNNYT
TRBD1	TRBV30	AWKGQPNEKLF
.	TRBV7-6	ASSLAVFRGAEQPQH
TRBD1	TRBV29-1	SVSRTGAYEQY
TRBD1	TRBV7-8	ASSKGQGAIYEQY
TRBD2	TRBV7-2	ASSLLAGGKGETQY
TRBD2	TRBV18	ASSPPGLGGNEQF
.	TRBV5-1	ASSFGRASTDTQY
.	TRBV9	ASSVGGSGANVLT
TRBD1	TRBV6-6	ASSYDRVQPQH
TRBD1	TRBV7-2	ASSKRPGQADQPQH
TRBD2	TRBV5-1	ASSRTAGTINNEQF
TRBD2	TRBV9	ASSAQTSAKYNEQF
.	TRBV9	ASSVGIRDRQETQY
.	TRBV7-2	ASSAQGAGGNYGYT
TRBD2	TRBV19	ASGGPSGGVGDTQY
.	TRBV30	AWTDGARANVLT
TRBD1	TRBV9	ASSPTGTGAYEQY
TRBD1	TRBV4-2	ASTRGTGGAYEQY
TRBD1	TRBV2	ASRRGLNSYEQY
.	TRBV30	ACSDREELF
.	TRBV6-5	ASSKGGYEQY
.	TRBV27	ASSTGTRETQY
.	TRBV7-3	ASSPYGGSPSYEQY
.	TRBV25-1	ASSEQGGNEQF
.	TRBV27	ASSNRETQY
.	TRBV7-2	ASSVYRESNQPQH
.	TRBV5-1	ASSPGQFQETQY
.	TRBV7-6	ASSTGLTQETQY
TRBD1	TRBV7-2	ASSLLGPGQGYGYT
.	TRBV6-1	ASSEYRDSPLH
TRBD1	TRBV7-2	ASSSRTGPQETQY
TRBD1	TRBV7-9	ASSFTGVGYGYT
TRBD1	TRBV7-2	ASSPLGQGASNEQF